This entry describes one TCR beta chain. These data originate in a study of blood T cell repertoires in COVID-19. Overall study: T cells, B-cell-depleted T cells, or PBMCs supplied cDNA or gDNA.

In the authors' methods: From reference gene primer amplification, estimates of nucleated cell counts were derived. Profiling relied on immunoSEQ multiplex PCR, and the TCRdb table lists in-frame clones only, not all of them. That table is the source of V, J and clone size, and D and trimming were worked out from the DNA. The repertoire holds 180,000 or so clones, over 80% seen once, with around 7% in the top ten. Trimming took off 2 bases at V and 0 bases at J, with 14 bases between the two ends. There are 16 residues in the CDR3. Germline V gene lookup returns CDR1 MRHNA and CDR2 SNTAGT. The chain joins TRBV6-4 to TRBJ2-7; no reliable D call. The sample comprised peripheral blood. This receptor was obtained from a woman between 40 and 55 years old with COVID-19, enrolled during active disease. The CDR3 coding sequence is TGTGCCAGCAGTGACCCGACACCTAAGAGCTCCTACGAGCAGTACTTC. Translation gives CASSDPTPKSSYEQYF.